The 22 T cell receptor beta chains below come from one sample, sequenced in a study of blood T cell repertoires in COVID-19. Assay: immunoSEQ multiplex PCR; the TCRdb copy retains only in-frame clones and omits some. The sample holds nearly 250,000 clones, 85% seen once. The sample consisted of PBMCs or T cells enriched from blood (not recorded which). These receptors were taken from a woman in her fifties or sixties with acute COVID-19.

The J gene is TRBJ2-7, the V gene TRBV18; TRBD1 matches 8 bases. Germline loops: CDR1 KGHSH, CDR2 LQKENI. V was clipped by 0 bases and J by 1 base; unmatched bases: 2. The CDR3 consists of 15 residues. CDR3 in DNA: TGTGCCAGCTCACCACCAAGACAGGGGTCCTACGAGCAGTACTTC. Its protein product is CASSPPRQGSYEQYF.

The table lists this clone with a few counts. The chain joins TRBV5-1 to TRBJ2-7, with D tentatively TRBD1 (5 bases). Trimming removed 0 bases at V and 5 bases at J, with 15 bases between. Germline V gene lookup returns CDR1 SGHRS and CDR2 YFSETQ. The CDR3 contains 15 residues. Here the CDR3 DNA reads TGCGCCAGCAGCTTGGAAGGTCAGGGATACGACGAGCAGTACTTC. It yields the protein CASSLEGQGYDEQYF.

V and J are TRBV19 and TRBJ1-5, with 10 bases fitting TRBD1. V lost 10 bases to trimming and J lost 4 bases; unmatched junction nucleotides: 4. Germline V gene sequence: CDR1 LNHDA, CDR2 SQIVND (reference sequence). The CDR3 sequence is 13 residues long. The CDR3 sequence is CATKDRGNQPQHF. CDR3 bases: TGTGCCACTAAGGACAGGGGGAATCAGCCCCAGCATTTT.

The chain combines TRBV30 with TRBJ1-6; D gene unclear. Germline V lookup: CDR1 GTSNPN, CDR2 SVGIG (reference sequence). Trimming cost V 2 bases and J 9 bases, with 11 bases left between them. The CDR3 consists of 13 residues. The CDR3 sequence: CAWSTGVGSPLHF. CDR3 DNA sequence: TGTGCCTGGAGTACCGGGGTTGGTTCACCCCTCCACTTT.

The CDR3 loop is CAWRLDRSNSGNTIYF. As DNA, the CDR3 is TGTGCCTGGAGGCTGGACAGGAGTAATTCTGGAAACACCATATATTTT. This rearrangement joins TRBV30 to TRBJ1-3; 7 bases are a match to TRBD1. The CDR3 runs to 16 residues. Germline loops: CDR1 GTSNPN, CDR2 SVGIG (reference sequence). The trim removed 3 bases at V and 1 base at J, leaving 9 bases unmatched. The whole variable domain, filled in from reference TRBV30 and TRBJ1-3, reads SQTIHQWPATLVQPVGSPLSLECTVEGTSNPNLYWYRQAAGRGLQLLFYSVGIGQISSEVPQNLSASRPQDRQFILSSKKLLLSDSGFYLCAWRLDRSNSGNTIYFGEGSWLTVV.

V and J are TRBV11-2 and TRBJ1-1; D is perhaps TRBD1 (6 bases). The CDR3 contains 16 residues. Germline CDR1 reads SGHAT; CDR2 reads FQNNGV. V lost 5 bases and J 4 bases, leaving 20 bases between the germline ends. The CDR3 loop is CASSPSGGPVVTEAFF. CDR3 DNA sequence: TGTGCCAGCAGCCCCTCGGGGGGCCCAGTGGTCACTGAAGCTTTCTTT.

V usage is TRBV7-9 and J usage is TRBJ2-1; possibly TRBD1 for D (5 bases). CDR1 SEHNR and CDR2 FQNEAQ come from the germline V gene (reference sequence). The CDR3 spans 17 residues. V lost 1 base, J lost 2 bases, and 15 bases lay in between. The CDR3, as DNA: TGTGCCAGCAGCTTAGTTATCTCCCCAGGGCCCTACAATGAGCAGTTCTTC. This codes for CASSLVISPGPYNEQFF.

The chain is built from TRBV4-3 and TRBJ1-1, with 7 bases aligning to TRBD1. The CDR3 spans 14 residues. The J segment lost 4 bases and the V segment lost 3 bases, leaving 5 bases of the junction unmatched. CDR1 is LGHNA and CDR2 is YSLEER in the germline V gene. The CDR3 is CASSHLDRATEAFF. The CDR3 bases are TGCGCCAGCAGCCATCTCGACAGGGCCACTGAAGCTTTCTTT.

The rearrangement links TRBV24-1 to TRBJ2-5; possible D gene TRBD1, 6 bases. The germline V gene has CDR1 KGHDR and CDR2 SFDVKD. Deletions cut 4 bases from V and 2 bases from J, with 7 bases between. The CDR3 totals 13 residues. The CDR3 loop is CATSDQGQETQYF. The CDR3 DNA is TGTGCCACCAGTGACCAGGGGCAAGAGACCCAGTACTTC.

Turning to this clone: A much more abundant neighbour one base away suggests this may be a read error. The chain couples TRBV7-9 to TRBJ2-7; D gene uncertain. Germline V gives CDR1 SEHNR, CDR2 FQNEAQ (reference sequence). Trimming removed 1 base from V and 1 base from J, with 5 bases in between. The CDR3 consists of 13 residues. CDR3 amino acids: CASSLELSYEQYF. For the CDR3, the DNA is TGTGCCAGCAGCTTAGAACTATCCTACGAGCAGTACTTC.

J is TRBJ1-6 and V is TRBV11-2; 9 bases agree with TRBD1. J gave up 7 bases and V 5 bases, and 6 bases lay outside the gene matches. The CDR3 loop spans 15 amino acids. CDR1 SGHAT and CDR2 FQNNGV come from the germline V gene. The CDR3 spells CASSRTGGKNSPLHF. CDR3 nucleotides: TGTGCCAGCAGCCGAACAGGGGGCAAGAATTCACCCCTCCACTTT. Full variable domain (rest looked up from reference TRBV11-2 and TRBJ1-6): EAGVAQSPRYKIIEKRQSVAFWCNPISGHATLYWYQQILGQGPKLLIQFQNNGVVDDSQLPKDRFSAERLKGVDSTLKIQPAKLEDSAVYLCASSRTGGKNSPLHFGNGTRLTVT.

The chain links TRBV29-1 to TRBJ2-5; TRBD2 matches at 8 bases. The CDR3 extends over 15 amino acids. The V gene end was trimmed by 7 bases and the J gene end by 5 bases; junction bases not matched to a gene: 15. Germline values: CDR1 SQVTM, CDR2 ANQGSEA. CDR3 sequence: CSAHLVAGGPETQYF. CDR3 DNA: TGCAGCGCCCACCTCGTGGCGGGGGGCCCCGAGACCCAGTACTTC.

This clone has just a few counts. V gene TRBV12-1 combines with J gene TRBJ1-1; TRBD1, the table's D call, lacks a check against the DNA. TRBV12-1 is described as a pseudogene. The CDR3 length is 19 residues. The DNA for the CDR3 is TGTGCCAGCAGCTTTGACGAGGGACAGGGGTCCTCTGGGAACACTGAAGCTTTCTTT. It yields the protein CASSFDEGQGSSGNTEAFF.

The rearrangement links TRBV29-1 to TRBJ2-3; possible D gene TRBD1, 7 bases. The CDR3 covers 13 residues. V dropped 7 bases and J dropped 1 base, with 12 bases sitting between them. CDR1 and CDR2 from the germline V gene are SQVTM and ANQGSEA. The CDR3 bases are TGCAGCGCACAGGGGACTCGCACAGATACGCAGTATTTT. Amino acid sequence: CSAQGTRTDTQYF.

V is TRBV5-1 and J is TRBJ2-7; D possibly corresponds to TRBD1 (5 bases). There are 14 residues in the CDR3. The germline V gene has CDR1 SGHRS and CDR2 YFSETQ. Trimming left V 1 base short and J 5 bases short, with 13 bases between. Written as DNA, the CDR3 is TGCGCCAGCAGCTTGATCAGGGCCGGAGACGAGCAGTACTTC. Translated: CASSLIRAGDEQYF.

This CDR3 reads CAVSIRDQETQYF. The CDR3 nucleotides are TGTGCCGTCTCCATACGCGATCAAGAGACCCAGTACTTC. The gene calls are TRBV10-3 and TRBJ2-5; D not certain. Trimming shortened V by 11 bases and J by 2 bases, and 15 bases separated the two germline ends. Germline V lookup: CDR1 ENHRY, CDR2 SYGVKD. This CDR3 region has 13 residues.

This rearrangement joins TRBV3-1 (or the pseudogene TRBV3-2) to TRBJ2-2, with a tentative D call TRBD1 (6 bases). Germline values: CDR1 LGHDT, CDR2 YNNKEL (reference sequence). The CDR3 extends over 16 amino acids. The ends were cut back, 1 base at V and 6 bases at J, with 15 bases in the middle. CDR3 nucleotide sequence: TGTGCCAGCAGCCAAGCCGGACAGACCGCCGCCGGGGAGCTGTTTTTT. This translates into CASSQAGQTAAGELFF.

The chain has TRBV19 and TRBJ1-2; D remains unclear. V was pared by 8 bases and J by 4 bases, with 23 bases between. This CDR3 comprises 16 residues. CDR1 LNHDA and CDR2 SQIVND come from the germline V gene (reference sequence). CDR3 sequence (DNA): TGTGCCAGTTTTAACCTGCGGGCCTTCGACTCCTATGGCTACACCTTC. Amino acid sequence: CASFNLRAFDSYGYTF.

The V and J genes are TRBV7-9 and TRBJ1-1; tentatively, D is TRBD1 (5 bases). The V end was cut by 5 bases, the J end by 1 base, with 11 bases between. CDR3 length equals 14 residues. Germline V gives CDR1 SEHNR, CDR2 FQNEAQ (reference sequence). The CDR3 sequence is CASSKTGGNTEAFF. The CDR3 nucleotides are TGTGCCAGCAGCAAGACGGGGGGGAACACTGAAGCTTTCTTT. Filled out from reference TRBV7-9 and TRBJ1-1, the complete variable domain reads DTGVSQNPRHKITKRGQNVTFRCDPISEHNRLYWYRQTLGQGPEFLTYFQNEAQLEKSRLLSDRFSAERPKGSFSTLEIQRTEQGDSAMYLCASSKTGGNTEAFFGQGTRLTVV.

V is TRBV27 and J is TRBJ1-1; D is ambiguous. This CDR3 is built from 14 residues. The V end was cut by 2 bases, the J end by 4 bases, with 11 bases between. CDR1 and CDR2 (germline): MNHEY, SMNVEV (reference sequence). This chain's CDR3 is CASSLVPIGTEAFF. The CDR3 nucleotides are TGTGCCAGCAGTTTAGTCCCGATCGGCACTGAAGCTTTCTTT.

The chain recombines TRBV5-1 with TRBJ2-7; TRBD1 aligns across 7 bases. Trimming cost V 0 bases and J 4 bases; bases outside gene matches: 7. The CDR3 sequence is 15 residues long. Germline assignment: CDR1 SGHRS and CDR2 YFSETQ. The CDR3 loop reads CASSLGDRDLYEQYF. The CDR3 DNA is TGCGCCAGCAGCTTGGGAGACAGGGACCTATACGAGCAGTACTTC. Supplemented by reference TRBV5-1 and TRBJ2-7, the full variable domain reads KAGVTQTPRYLIKTRGQQVTLSCSPISGHRSVSWYQQTPGQGLQFLFEYFSETQRNKGNFPGRFSGRQFSNSRSEMNVSTLELGDSALYLCASSLGDRDLYEQYFGPGTRLTVT.

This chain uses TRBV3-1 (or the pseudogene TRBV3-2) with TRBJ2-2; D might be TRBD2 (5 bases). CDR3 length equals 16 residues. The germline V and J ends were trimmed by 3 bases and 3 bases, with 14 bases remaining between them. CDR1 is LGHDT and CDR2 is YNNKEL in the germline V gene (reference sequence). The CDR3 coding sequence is TGTGCCAGCAGCCAGGCAACTAGTAGACACACCGGGGAGCTGTTTTTT. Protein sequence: CASSQATSRHTGELFF.